This paragraph reports one TCR beta chain. The antigen is undetermined. Data came from immunoSEQ multiplex PCR; TCRdb stores just in-frame clones and leaves some out. Of about 70,000 clones in the sample, around four fifths were seen once. This sample was taken from a study of OX40 agonist ivuxolimab in advanced cancers. Study details: Among those treated, three patients had partial responses, one with hepatocellular carcinoma and two with cutaneous melanoma.

Study results and limitations: The average count of expanded clones was higher among CD8+ T cells than among CD4+. Partial responders treated at 0.1-3.0 mg/kg exhibited clonal expansion among the lowest measured. Both CD4+ and CD8+ T cell populations in blood had undergone clonal expansion by week 6 at 0.1 to 3.0 mg/kg.

CDR3 length: 13 amino acids. Germline-derived CDR1 and CDR2 are SGHRS and YFSETQ. V dropped 4 bases and J dropped 7; count of bases not matched to a gene: 5. This chain joins TRBV5-1 and TRBJ1-5, with 7 bases lining up with TRBD1. Sequenced here: CD4+ or CD8+ T cells sorted from blood, sampled in a trial of the OX40 agonist ivuxolimab. This TCR was recovered from an adult with an advanced solid tumor such as melanoma, head and neck, liver or kidney cancer. Written as DNA, the CDR3 is TGCGCCAGCAGCCTGACAGGGAGCCAGCCCCAGCATTTT. Amino acid sequence: CASSLTGSQPQHF. The whole variable domain, filled in from reference TRBV5-1 and TRBJ1-5, reads KAGVTQTPRYLIKTRGQQVTLSCSPISGHRSVSWYQQTPGQGLQFLFEYFSETQRNKGNFPGRFSGRQFSNSRSEMNVSTLELGDSALYLCASSLTGSQPQHFGDGTRLSIL.